The present entry profiles one T cell receptor (beta chain) with its context. This sample is part of a study of blood T cell repertoires in COVID-19. Overall study context: PBMCs, B-cell-depleted T cells, or T cells were the source of the cDNA or gDNA that made up the material.

Per the authors' pipeline: Nucleated cell counts were estimated from reference gene primer amplification. Libraries were prepared by immunoSEQ multiplex PCR; TCRdb keeps only in-frame clonotypes and omits some of them. The DNA gave D and trimming, while V, J and clone size come from that table. The sample has under 300,000 clones, approximately 86% seen once. Germline-derived CDR1 and CDR2 are MNHEY and SVGAGI. There are 16 residues in the CDR3. The J segment lost 11 bases and the V segment lost 0 bases, leaving 12 bases of the junction unmatched. Patients in Seattle were enrolled during active infection, then followed longitudinally.

This receptor was taken from a woman in her sixties or seventies with COVID-19, enrolled during active disease. Sequencing was carried out using peripheral blood. This chain uses TRBV6-5 with TRBJ1-1; 10 positions match TRBD1. CDR3 coding DNA: TGTGCCAGCAGTTACTCTGGGGGGACAGGGGTATTGGAGGCTTTCTTT. It is translated as CASSYSGGTGVLEAFF.